A selection of T cell receptor beta chains follows, all from one sample in a study of blood T cell repertoires in COVID-19. Here immunoSEQ multiplex PCR was the method, and the copy in TCRdb shows in-frame clones only, minus some. The repertoire holds roughly 99,000 clones, with more than 65% as singletons. Sequencing was done on a sample of peripheral blood. The receptors were sampled from an elderly woman with acute or convalescent COVID-19. CDR3s include the opening cysteine and the closing phenylalanine or tryptophan. The D gene is left open where the match is weak.

V gene,D gene,J gene,CDR3 DNA,CDR3 protein
TRBV7-9,.,TRBJ2-2,TGTGCCACTCGGCGGACAGCGAACACCGGGGAGCTGTTTTTT,CATRRTANTGELFF
TRBV27,.,TRBJ1-4,TGTGCCAGCAGTTTTGACTCAACTAATGAAAAACTGTTTTTT,CASSFDSTNEKLFF
TRBV19,TRBD1,TRBJ1-1,TGTGCCAGTAGTATACATAATTGGACAGGGGGCAAGATGAACACTGAAGCTTTCTTT,CASSIHNWTGGKMNTEAFF
TRBV6-5,TRBD1,TRBJ1-5,TGTGCCACCCAGGGGGACAGGGGAGGATCAGCCCAGCATTTT,CATQGDRGGSAQHF
TRBV2,.,TRBJ2-3,TGTGCCAGCAGGAAGGGGGCCGGGGGGGCCGGATTAGCAGATACGCAGTATTTT,CASRKGAGGAGLADTQYF
TRBV28,TRBD1,TRBJ1-5,TGTGCCAGCAGTAGGACCCAGGGGGCGTTCTTCAATCAGCCCCAGCATTTT,CASSRTQGAFFNQPQHF
TRBV7-9,TRBD1,TRBJ1-4,TGTGCCAGCAGCCCCTGGACAGGTGAAGATGAAAAACTGTTTTTT,CASSPWTGEDEKLFF
TRBV21-1,.,TRBJ1-2,TGTGCCAGCAGCAAAAGTAGCGACAGGGGGAAGGGCTACACCTTC,CASSKSSDRGKGYTF
TRBV3-1/TRBV3-2,TRBD1,TRBJ1-5,TGTGCCAGCAGCCAGCAAGGGGGCGCGGATCAGCCCCAGCATTTT,CASSQQGGADQPQHF
TRBV6-2/TRBV6-3,TRBD2,TRBJ2-5,TGTGCCAGCAGTTCAACTAGCGGGGGCTCCAACTTC,CASSSTSGGSNF
TRBV3-1/TRBV3-2,.,TRBJ2-5,TGTGCCAGCAGCCAGGGAACGGGAATGCAAGAGACCCAGTACTTC,CASSQGTGMQETQYF